This T cell receptor beta chain was captured in a study of blood T cell repertoires in COVID-19. The wider study: The United States, Italy and Spain supplied acute and convalescent COVID-19 samples.

CDR1 SGHRS and CDR2 YFSETQ come from the germline V gene. The CDR3 contains 15 residues. Deletions cut 0 bases from V and 6 bases from J, with 13 bases between. The table came from immunoSEQ multiplex PCR; TCRdb's copy has only in-frame clones and leaves some out. The data show roughly 350,000 clones, 91% seen once. This clone has only one observation. The sample consisted of peripheral blood. The origin of this receptor is a woman under 30 who had recovered from COVID-19. The genes are TRBV5-1 and TRBJ2-1, with a possible D match to TRBD2 (5 bases). This CDR3 is CASSLGRGPGNEQFF. The CDR3 nucleotides are TGCGCCAGCAGCTTGGGACGGGGTCCGGGCAATGAGCAGTTCTTC.